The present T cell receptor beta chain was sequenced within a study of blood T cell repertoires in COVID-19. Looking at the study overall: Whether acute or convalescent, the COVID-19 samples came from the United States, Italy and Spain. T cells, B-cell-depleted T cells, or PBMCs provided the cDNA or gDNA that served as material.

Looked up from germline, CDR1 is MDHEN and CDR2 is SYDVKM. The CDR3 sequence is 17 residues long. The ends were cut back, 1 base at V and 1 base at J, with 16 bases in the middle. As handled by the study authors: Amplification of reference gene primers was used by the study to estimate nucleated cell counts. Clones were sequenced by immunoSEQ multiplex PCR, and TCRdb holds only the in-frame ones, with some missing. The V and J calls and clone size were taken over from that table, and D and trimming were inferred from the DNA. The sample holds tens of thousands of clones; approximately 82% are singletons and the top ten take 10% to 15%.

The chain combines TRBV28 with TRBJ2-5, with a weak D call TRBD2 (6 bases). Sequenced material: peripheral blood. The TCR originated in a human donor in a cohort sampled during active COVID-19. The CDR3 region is CASSLSLGRGIQETQYF. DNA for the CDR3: TGTGCCAGCAGTTTATCCCTAGGACGCGGGATCCAAGAGACCCAGTACTTC.